The clone carrying this T cell receptor beta chain was recorded a few times. Antigen unknown. Germline values: CDR1 KGHDR, CDR2 SFDVKD. The junction had 4 bases not matched to a gene; V was cut back by 6 bases and J by 3 bases. The CDR3 consists of 13 residues. The entry originates in a study of T-cell memory formation after mild COVID-19. Study-wide results and caveats: Mainly in CM and EM were contracting CD4+ clones; CD8+ were in EMRA. Memory sampled before infection contained some responding clones, suggesting cross-reactive memory joined. Contracting clones, day 15 to 85, had balanced CD4/CD8, and later expanders favored CD4+.

Via MiXCR, TCRdb re-called the 5' RACE reads, giving one row per CDR3 protein. The sample has roughly 350,000 distinct CDR3 sequences, around 13% seen once. This rearrangement joins TRBV24-1 to TRBJ2-7, with TRBD1 matching over 7 bases. The clonotype comes from a man younger than 35 who had mild COVID-19 (a few samples of this study predate the infection). Cell type and time point are not known. Sequencing was carried out using PBMCs or a T cell subset sorted from them (not recorded which). The CDR3, as DNA: TGTGCCACCAGTTGGGACAGACACTACGAGCAGTACTTC. Its translation: CATSWDRHYEQYF.